Presented here are 11 T cell receptor beta chains from one specimen sequenced in a study of blood T cell repertoires in COVID-19. Profiled with immunoSEQ multiplex PCR; TCRdb holds only in-frame clones, not every one. The repertoire holds roughly 190,000 clones, with 88% as singletons. Sequenced material: peripheral blood. These receptors originate from a man aged 40-49 years with active or convalescent COVID-19.

This clone has more than one count but fewer than ten. The chain joins TRBV19 to TRBJ1-5; a possible D gene is TRBD1 (5 bases). CDR3 length equals 15 residues. Trimming took off 1 base at V and 7 bases at J, with 14 bases between the two ends. CDR1 is LNHDA and CDR2 is SQIVND in the germline V gene (reference sequence). The CDR3 DNA is TGTGCCAGTAGTATAGGGTGGGGGGACGGACAGCCCCAGCATTTT. Translated, it gives CASSIGWGDGQPQHF.

This chain joins TRBV4-2 and TRBJ2-2; 14 bases line up with TRBD2. The J segment lost 5 bases and the V segment lost 7 bases, leaving 9 bases of the junction unmatched. This CDR3 contains 17 residues. CDR1 is LGHNA, CDR2 YNFKEQ, per germline. The CDR3 sequence: CASTQGLAGVWTGELFF. In nucleotides, the CDR3 is TGTGCCAGCACCCAGGGACTAGCGGGAGTATGGACCGGGGAGCTGTTTTTT.

The chain links TRBV10-3 to TRBJ1-2, with TRBD1 as a possible D gene (6 bases). The CDR3 has 12 amino acids. V shed 5 bases and J shed 4 bases, with 8 bases lying between them. Germline V gene lookup returns CDR1 ENHRY and CDR2 SYGVKD. The CDR3 sequence: CAISQGSYGYTF. CDR3 nucleotides: TGTGCCATCAGTCAGGGGAGCTATGGCTACACCTTC.

The chain carries TRBV6-5 and TRBJ2-7, with D hard to call. This CDR3 comprises 13 residues. CDR1 is MNHEY and CDR2 is SVGAGI in the germline V gene. Between the trimmed V and J ends, which lost 8 bases and 0 bases, there was a span of 11 bases. CDR3 in DNA: TGTGCCAGCCTAAAAAAAACCTCCTACGAGCAGTACTTC. This encodes CASLKKTSYEQYF.

The count of this clone is one. The rearrangement uses TRBV7-2 and TRBJ1-2; the match to TRBD1 covers 7 bases. CDR1 is SGHTA, CDR2 FQGNSA, per germline. This CDR3 comprises 13 residues. Trimming removed 3 bases from V and 8 bases from J; junction bases left unmatched: 6. The CDR3 protein is CASSLTQGGGYTF. CDR3 DNA: TGTGCCAGCAGCTTGACCCAGGGGGGCGGCTACACCTTC. The complete variable domain, with remaining parts taken from reference TRBV7-2 and TRBJ1-2, reads GAGVSQSPSNKVTEKGKDVELRCDPISGHTALYWYRQSLGQGLEFLIYFQGNSAPDKSGLPSDRFSAERTGGSVSTLTIQRTQQEDSAVYLCASSLTQGGGYTFGSGTRLTVV.

The rearrangement uses TRBV2 and TRBJ1-2; the D gene is possibly TRBD1 (6 bases). The CDR3 extends over 14 amino acids. Trimming stripped 6 bases from V and 3 bases from J, with 14 bases between. The germline gives CDR1 SNHLY, CDR2 FYNNEI. CDR3 region: CASRLRTAYYGYTF. The CDR3 region has the DNA TGTGCCAGCAGACTGAGGACAGCCTACTATGGCTACACCTTC.

The chain uses TRBV30 and TRBJ1-3; the match to TRBD1 covers 8 bases. Germline V gene data show CDR1 as GTSNPN and CDR2 as SVGIG (reference sequence). This CDR3 has 15 amino acids. V lost 5 bases and J lost 7; bases outside the gene matches: 13. The DNA of the CDR3 is TGTGCCTGGGCCACTCCTAACAGGGGGTCGAACACCATATATTTT. Its protein is CAWATPNRGSNTIYF.

This sequence joins TRBV6-5 and TRBJ1-2; TRBD1 matches at 7 bases. This CDR3 contains 14 residues. CDR1 and CDR2 from the germline V gene are MNHEY and SVGAGI. V lost 6 bases, J lost 1 base, and 5 bases stayed unmatched. CDR3 in amino acids: CASSRDRGNYGYTF. Written as DNA, the CDR3 is TGTGCCAGCAGCCGGGACAGAGGTAACTATGGCTACACCTTC.

V usage is TRBV6-4 and J usage is TRBJ1-1; 7 bases align to TRBD1. After removal of 11 bases from V and 0 bases from J, the junction contained 6 bases not matched to a gene. This CDR3 has 13 residues. In germline, CDR1 is MRHNA, CDR2 SNTAGT. CDR3: CAPRDRMNTEAFF. CDR3 coding DNA: TGTGCCCCCAGGGACAGAATGAACACTGAAGCTTTCTTT.

The V gene is TRBV9, the J gene TRBJ1-4, with a possible D match to TRBD1 (6 bases). Between the trimmed V and J ends, which lost 3 bases and 0 bases, there was a span of 18 bases. The length of the CDR3 is 18 residues. Per the germline V gene, CDR1 is SGDLS and CDR2 is YYNGEE. CDR3 amino acids: CASSARGAGGTTNEKLFF. CDR3 DNA sequence: TGTGCCAGCAGCGCCCGGGGGGCGGGGGGAACAACTAATGAAAAACTGTTTTTT.

The V and J genes are TRBV18 and TRBJ1-2, with 7 positions matching TRBD1. V was clipped by 8 bases and J by 0 bases; unmatched bases: 6. Germline V gene data show CDR1 as KGHSH and CDR2 as LQKENI. This CDR3 region has 14 residues. The CDR3 nucleotides read TGTGCCAGCATCGAGACAGGGACTAACTATGGCTACACCTTC. Amino acid sequence: CASIETGTNYGYTF.